This is a list of T cell receptor beta chains from one sample in a study of blood T cell repertoires in COVID-19. Profiled with immunoSEQ multiplex PCR; TCRdb holds only in-frame clones, not every one. The sample includes some 220,000 clones, around 83% of them seen just once. Sequencing was carried out using peripheral blood. The receptors stem from a man between 45 and 60 years old who had recovered from COVID-19. The CDR3 runs from the conserved cysteine through the conserved F or W. The D gene is left open where the match is weak. A row's size may be missing; if present it is once, few, many or a size class.

TRBD2	TRBV4-1	TRBJ2-7	-	CASSQDPGLAGFYEQYF	TGCGCCAGCAGCCAAGATCCTGGACTAGCGGGATTTTACGAGCAGTACTTC
TRBD1	TRBV7-9	TRBJ2-3	-	CASSFGAGGYTDTQYF	TGTGCCAGCAGCTTCGGTGCAGGGGGCTACACAGATACGCAGTATTTT
TRBD1	TRBV15	TRBJ1-1	-	CATSRQGGYTEAFF	TGTGCCACCAGCAGACAAGGGGGCTACACTGAAGCTTTCTTT
-	TRBV12-3/TRBV12-4	TRBJ2-1	-	CASSLAGYEQFF	TGTGCCAGCAGTTTAGCCGGGTATGAGCAGTTCTTC
-	TRBV6-6	TRBJ2-7	once	CASSYDSVSYEQYF	TGTGCCAGCAGTTACGACAGCGTTTCCTACGAGCAGTACTTC
-	TRBV5-4	TRBJ2-1	-	CASRLLGTPEQFF	TGTGCCAGCAGACTACTCGGGACTCCTGAGCAGTTCTTC
-	TRBV6-1	TRBJ2-2	-	CASSEVGGGGSGTTGELFF	TGTGCCAGCAGTGAAGTTGGAGGGGGCGGTAGCGGAACCACCGGGGAGCTGTTTTTT
TRBD2	TRBV7-6	TRBJ2-1	-	CASSSRVAGLSYNEQFF	TGTGCCAGCAGCTCCCGGGTAGCGGGACTCTCCTACAATGAGCAGTTCTTC
TRBD2	TRBV7-9	TRBJ2-1	-	CASSRSGKLGYNEQFF	TGTGCCAGCAGCCGTAGCGGGAAGCTTGGATACAATGAGCAGTTCTTC
-	TRBV10-3	TRBJ2-3	-	CAISEFGDTQYF	TGTGCCATCAGTGAGTTCGGAGATACGCAGTATTTT
TRBD1	TRBV19	TRBJ1-5	-	CASSAQPGQANQPQHF	TGTGCCAGTAGTGCTCAACCGGGACAGGCTAATCAGCCCCAGCATTTT
TRBD1	TRBV28	TRBJ1-5	-	CASRADRGLAPQHF	TGTGCCAGCAGAGCGGACAGGGGCCTTGCGCCCCAGCATTTT
TRBD2	TRBV27	TRBJ2-3	-	CASSRLAGGFNTDTQYF	TGTGCCAGCAGTAGACTAGCGGGGGGTTTCAACACAGATACGCAGTATTTT
TRBD1	TRBV10-3	TRBJ1-1	-	CAISEVQGVTEAFF	TGTGCCATCAGTGAGGTCCAGGGGGTCACTGAAGCTTTCTTT
-	TRBV27	TRBJ1-1	-	CASSFSRRQGYDTEAFF	TGTGCCAGCAGTTTCTCCCGACGCCAGGGGTACGACACTGAAGCTTTCTTT
-	TRBV13	TRBJ2-3	-	CASSFRGSTDTQYF	TGTGCCAGCAGCTTCCGCGGGAGCACAGATACGCAGTATTTT
TRBD2	TRBV18	TRBJ2-7	-	CASSRLEAGGRYEQYF	TGTGCCAGCTCCCGCTTAGAAGCGGGAGGAAGGTACGAGCAGTACTTC
TRBD2	TRBV11-3	TRBJ2-3	-	CASSLGGSFADTQYF	TGTGCCAGCAGCTTAGGCGGGAGTTTCGCAGATACGCAGTATTTT
-	TRBV2	TRBJ1-1	-	CASRDSQIGNTEAFF	TGTGCCAGCAGGGACAGTCAGATTGGGAACACTGAAGCTTTCTTT
TRBD1	TRBV7-9	TRBJ1-2	-	CASSSVDRAKGYTF	TGTGCCAGCAGCTCGGTGGACAGGGCTAAAGGCTACACCTTC
-	TRBV24-1	TRBJ2-2	-	CATRQGRGTGELFF	TGTGCCACCAGACAGGGTCGGGGTACCGGGGAGCTGTTTTTT
TRBD1	TRBV10-3	TRBJ1-2	-	CAIRGQGAGDGYTF	TGTGCCATCAGAGGACAGGGGGCGGGTGACGGCTACACCTTC
-	TRBV9	TRBJ1-3	-	CASSQGPDAGMGLSGNTIYF	TGTGCCAGCAGCCAAGGGCCCGACGCGGGAATGGGGCTCTCTGGAAACACCATATATTTT
-	TRBV19	TRBJ2-7	-	CASSWGGLGEQYF	TGTGCCAGTAGTTGGGGGGGCCTTGGCGAGCAGTACTTC
-	TRBV10-3	TRBJ1-1	-	CAISEFGAESEAFF	TGTGCCATCAGTGAGTTTGGGGCAGAGAGTGAAGCTTTCTTT
-	TRBV19	TRBJ2-3	-	CASSMRVPMDTQYF	TGTGCCAGTAGTATGCGGGTTCCCATGGATACGCAGTATTTT
TRBD2	TRBV7-2	TRBJ2-7	-	CASSTGLAGTYEQYF	TGTGCCAGCAGCACGGGACTAGCGGGGACCTACGAGCAGTACTTC
-	TRBV27	TRBJ2-7	-	CASSLSAGKGYEQYF	TGTGCCAGCAGTTTATCAGCGGGTAAGGGCTACGAGCAGTACTTC
-	TRBV6-5	TRBJ2-3	-	CASSYLPFSTDTQYF	TGTGCCAGCAGTTACCTACCCTTCAGCACAGATACGCAGTATTTT
TRBD1	TRBV3-1/TRBV3-2	TRBJ1-5	once	CASSPEGQGKNQPQHF	TGTGCCAGCAGCCCAGAGGGACAGGGGAAAAATCAGCCCCAGCATTTT
-	TRBV7-2	TRBJ1-5	-	CASSPERSQPQHF	TGTGCCAGCAGCCCTGAGAGGAGTCAGCCCCAGCATTTT
TRBD2	TRBV5-1	TRBJ2-2	-	CASSFDVVGTSGKNTGELFF	TGCGCCAGCAGCTTCGACGTCGTCGGGACTAGCGGAAAAAACACCGGGGAGCTGTTTTTT
-	TRBV27	TRBJ1-1	-	CASSTGKAEAFF	TGTGCCAGCAGTACGGGGAAAGCTGAAGCTTTCTTT
-	TRBV5-1	TRBJ2-5	-	CASSLGVGDQETQYF	TGCGCCAGCAGCTTGGGAGTCGGGGACCAAGAGACCCAGTACTTC
TRBD1	TRBV4-1	TRBJ1-6	-	CASSQDPDRAGNSPLHF	TGCGCCAGCAGCCAAGACCCCGACAGGGCGGGCAATTCACCCCTCCACTTT
-	TRBV11-2	TRBJ2-7	few	CASSTLGSTTNYEQYF	TGTGCCAGCAGCACCCTCGGGAGTACGACTAACTACGAGCAGTACTTC
-	TRBV5-5	TRBJ2-7	-	CASSLESGMVSYEQYF	TGTGCCAGCAGCCTGGAATCGGGTATGGTCTCCTACGAGCAGTACTTC
TRBD1	TRBV3-1/TRBV3-2	TRBJ2-7	-	CASRGTGVYEQYF	TGTGCCAGCAGGGGGACAGGGGTCTACGAGCAGTACTTC
-	TRBV14	TRBJ2-3	-	CASSQENGLGRDTQYF	TGTGCCAGCAGCCAAGAGAACGGCCTAGGGAGGGATACGCAGTATTTT